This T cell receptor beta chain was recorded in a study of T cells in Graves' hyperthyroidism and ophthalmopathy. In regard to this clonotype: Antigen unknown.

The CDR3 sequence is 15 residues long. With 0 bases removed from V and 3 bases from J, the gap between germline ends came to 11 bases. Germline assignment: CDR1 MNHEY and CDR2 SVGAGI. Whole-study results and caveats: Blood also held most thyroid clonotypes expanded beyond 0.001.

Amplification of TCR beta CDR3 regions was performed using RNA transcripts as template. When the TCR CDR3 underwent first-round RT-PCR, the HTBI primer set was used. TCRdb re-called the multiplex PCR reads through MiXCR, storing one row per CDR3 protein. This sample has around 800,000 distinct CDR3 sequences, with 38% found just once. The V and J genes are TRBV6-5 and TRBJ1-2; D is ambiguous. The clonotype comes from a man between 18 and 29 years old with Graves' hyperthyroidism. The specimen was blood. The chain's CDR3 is CASSYSSPRDYGYTF. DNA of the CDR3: TGTGCCAGCAGTTACTCGAGTCCACGGGACTATGGCTACACCTTC.